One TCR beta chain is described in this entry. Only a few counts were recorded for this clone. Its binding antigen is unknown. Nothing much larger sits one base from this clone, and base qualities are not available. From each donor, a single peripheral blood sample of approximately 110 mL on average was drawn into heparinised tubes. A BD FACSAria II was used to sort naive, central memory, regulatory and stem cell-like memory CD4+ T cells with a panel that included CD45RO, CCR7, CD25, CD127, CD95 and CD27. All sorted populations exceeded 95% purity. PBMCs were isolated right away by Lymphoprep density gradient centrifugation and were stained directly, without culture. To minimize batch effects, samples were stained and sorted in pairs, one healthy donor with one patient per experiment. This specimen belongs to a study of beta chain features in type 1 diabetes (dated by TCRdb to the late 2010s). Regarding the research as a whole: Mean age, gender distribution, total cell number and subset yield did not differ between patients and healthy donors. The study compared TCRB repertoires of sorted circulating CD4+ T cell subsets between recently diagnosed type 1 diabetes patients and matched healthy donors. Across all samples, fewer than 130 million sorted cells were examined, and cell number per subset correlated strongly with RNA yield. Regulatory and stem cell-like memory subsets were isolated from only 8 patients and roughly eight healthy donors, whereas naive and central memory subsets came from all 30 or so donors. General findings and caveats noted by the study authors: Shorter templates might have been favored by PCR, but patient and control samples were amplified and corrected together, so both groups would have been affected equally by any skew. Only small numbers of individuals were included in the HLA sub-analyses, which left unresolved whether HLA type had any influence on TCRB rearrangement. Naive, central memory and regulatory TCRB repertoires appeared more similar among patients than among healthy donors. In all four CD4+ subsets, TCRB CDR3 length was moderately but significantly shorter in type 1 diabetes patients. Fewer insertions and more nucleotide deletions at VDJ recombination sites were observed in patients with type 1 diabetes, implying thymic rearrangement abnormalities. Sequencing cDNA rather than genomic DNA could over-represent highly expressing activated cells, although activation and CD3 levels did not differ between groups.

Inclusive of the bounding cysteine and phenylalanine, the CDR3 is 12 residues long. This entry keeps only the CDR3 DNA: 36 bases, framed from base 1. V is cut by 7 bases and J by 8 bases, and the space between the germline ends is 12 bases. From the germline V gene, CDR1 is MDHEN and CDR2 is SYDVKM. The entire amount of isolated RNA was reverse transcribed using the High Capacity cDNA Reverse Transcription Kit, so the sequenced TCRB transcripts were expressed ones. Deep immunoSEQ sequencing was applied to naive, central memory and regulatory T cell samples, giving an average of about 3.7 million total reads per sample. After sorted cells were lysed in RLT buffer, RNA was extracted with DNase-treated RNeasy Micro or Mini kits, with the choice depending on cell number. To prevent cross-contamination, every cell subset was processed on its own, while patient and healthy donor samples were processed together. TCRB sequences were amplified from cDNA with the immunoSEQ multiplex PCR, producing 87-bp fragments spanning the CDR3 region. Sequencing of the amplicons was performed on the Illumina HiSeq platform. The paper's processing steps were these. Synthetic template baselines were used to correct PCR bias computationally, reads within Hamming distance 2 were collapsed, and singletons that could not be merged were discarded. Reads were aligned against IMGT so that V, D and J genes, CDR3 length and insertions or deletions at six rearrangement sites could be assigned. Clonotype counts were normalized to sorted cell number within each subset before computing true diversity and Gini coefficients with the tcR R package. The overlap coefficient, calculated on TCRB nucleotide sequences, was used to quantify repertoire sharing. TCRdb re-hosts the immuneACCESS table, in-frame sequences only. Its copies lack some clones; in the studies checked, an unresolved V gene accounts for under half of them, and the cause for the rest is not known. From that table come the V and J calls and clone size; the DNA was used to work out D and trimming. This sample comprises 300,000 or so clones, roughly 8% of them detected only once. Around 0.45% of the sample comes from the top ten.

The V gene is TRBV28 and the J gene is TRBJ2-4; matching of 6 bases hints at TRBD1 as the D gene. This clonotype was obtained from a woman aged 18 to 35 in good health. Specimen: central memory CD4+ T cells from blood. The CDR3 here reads CASTEQGHIQYF. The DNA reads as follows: TGTGCCAGCACCGAACAGGGCCACATTCAGTACTTC.